The sequence of this T cell receptor (beta chain) was determined in a study of CD8+ T cells in alopecia areata. Study-wide results and limits: There were also resident alphabeta T cells of normal skin sequenced in scalp samples. Mice showed TCR sharing more clearly than patients did, possibly owing to HLA. Researchers report lesional scalp, most notably alopecia totalis/universalis, outstripped normal scalp in clonality.

It was cDNA, reverse transcribed from extracted RNA, that served as the sequencing template. Sequenced by immunoSEQ multiplex PCR; TCRdb stores in-frame clones only, minus some. This sample comprises some 120,000 clones, none seen once only. This clone was counted only a few times. No antigen is known for it. The genes are named according to mouse. The CDR3 goes on 4 residues after the read ends, and that part is filled in from the germline J gene. Germline V CDR1 and CDR2: NSQYPW, LRSPGD (reference sequence). This CDR3 region has 15 residues. The J gene is TRBJ2-4, the V gene TRBV1, with 7 positions matching TRBD2. Source material: lesional skin. This TCR derives from a C3H/HeJ mouse with alopecia areata. The MHC haplotype of the strain is H2-k. Incomplete CDR3 DNA: TGCACCTGCAGTGCAGCTTTGACTGGGTCAAAC. Translating it yields CTCSAALTGSN. The complete CDR3 protein is CTCSAALTGSNTLYF.